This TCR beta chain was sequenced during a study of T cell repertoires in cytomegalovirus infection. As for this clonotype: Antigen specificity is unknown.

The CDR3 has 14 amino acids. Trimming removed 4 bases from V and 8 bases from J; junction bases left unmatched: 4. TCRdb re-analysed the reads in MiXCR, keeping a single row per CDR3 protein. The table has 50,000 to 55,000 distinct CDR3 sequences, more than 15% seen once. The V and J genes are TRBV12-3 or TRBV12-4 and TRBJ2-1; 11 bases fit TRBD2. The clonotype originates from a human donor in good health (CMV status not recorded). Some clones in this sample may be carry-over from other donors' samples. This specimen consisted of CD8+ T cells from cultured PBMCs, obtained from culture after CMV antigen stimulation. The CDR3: CASSSLAGGDEQFF. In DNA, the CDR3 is TGTGCCAGCAGTTCGCTAGCGGGGGGCGATGAGCAGTTCTTC.